The source of this TCR beta chain is a study of cytomegalovirus exposure and HLA in healthy donors. Both 60 Vbeta primers and 13 Jbeta primers went into the PCR. Here immunoSEQ multiplex PCR was the method, and the copy in TCRdb shows in-frame clones only, minus some. The sample has about 110,000 clones, more than 60% seen once; the top ten hold 5% to 7.5%. With respect to this clone: Its antigen is undetermined.

This CDR3 is built from 12 residues. Per germline, CDR1 SNHLY and CDR2 FYNNEI. V was shortened by 5 bases and J by 10 bases, with 14 bases between the two germline ends. The study's findings and limits: When analyzed later, a missense DCLRE1C variant was found to be linked to TCR beta V- and J-gene trimming. The study carried out a later analysis of TCR beta sequences. It associated approximately 17,000 of them with specific HLA alleles at a false discovery rate of 0.05.

This chain links TRBV2 with TRBJ1-1, with D possibly matching TRBD1 (6 bases). The sample consisted of PBMCs. The clonotype originates from a man aged 30 to 45 in good health and CMV-seropositive. The CDR3 is CASSTGRGGAFF. The CDR3 bases are TGTGCCAGCAGTACAGGGAGGGGTGGAGCTTTCTTT.